This T cell receptor (beta chain) was captured by sequencing in a study (dated by TCRdb to about 2015). For the study in its entirety: The study tested whether tumor-infiltrating Tregs in breast cancer are recruited from blood Tregs or converted in situ from other CD4+ T cell subsets.

Cells that were CD4+CD25+CD127-/low were the ones isolated as Tregs. Tregs, naive and memory CD4+ T cells from tumor, blood and ipsilateral draining lymph nodes of about five breast cancer patients underwent full-length TCR alpha and beta sequencing. Tumor tissue and lymph nodes from ipsilateral axillary dissection were perfused with PBS, minced and digested with collagenase I and hyaluronidase. A purity exceeding 90% was confirmed by FACS for the sorted cell populations. Study-wide findings and limitations: Tumor memory CD4+ T cell TCR gene usage was found to cluster with blood and lymph node memory CD4+ cells and with lymph node naive CD4+ cells. The larger-cohort validation was restricted to a single TCR beta V-J rearrangement rather than whole repertoires. The greatest overlap of tumor-infiltrating Treg TCR alpha and beta sequences was observed with tumor naive CD4+ T cells, followed by blood naive CD4+ T cells.

This clonotype was counted only a few times. Its specific antigen is unknown. There are no base qualities to consult, and no much larger clone falls within one base. Amplification of full-length TCR variable regions was done by 5' RACE PCR using constant-region reverse primers, and this step was followed by semi-nested PCR with Nested Universal Primer A. The ReliaPrep RNA Cell Miniprep System was used to extract total RNA, which was then reverse transcribed into 5'RACE-ready cDNA with the SMARTer RACE 5'/3' Kit. Full-length TCR alpha and beta libraries were barcoded with multiplex adaptors and sequenced on an Illumina MiSeq. Turning to the authors' computational methods: Sequencing data were pooled across the five patients for each of nine subset-tissue groups and compared by unsupervised clustering of TCR gene usage. The Morisita-Horn index, with shared sequences weighted by their contribution to each repertoire, was used to calculate repertoire similarity. TCRdb passed the public sequencing reads through fastp at Q25 and MiXCR, retaining productive beta sequences. Every CDR3 protein is listed once, alongside the most common genes and DNA of its rows. The V and J calls and clone size come from TCRdb's table, not from the authors' own analysis. The sample table records 30,000 to 35,000 distinct CDR3 sequences; around 27% of these occur just once. Over 2% of the sample belongs to the ten largest clones.

Trimming at the junction amounts to 7 bases on V and 5 bases on J, and the germline ends lie 17 bases apart. Its CDR3 holds 14 amino acids, cysteine through phenylalanine. Solely the CDR3 DNA is kept, with 42 bases framed from the first base. The germline V gene provides CDR1 MNHEY and CDR2 SVGAGI. The clonotype was recovered from a female donor with breast cancer. Sequenced: tumor-infiltrating Tregs sorted from the breast tumor. The rearranged chain carries TRBV6-5 and TRBJ1-2; there is no confident call for the D gene. Read as DNA, the sequence is TGTGCCAGCACAAGGCGCCTGGAAGGGTATGGCTACACCTTC. Its amino acids are CASTRRLEGYGYTF.